The 15 T cell receptor beta chains listed next were all sequenced from one sample in a study of T-cell memory formation after mild COVID-19 (dated by TCRdb to about 2021). Receptor amplification or capture employed 5' RACE. Sequencing took place on an Illumina NovaSeq 6000. TCRdb's own reprocessing of the public reads used fastp at Q25 and MiXCR and kept productive beta chains. Rows merge per CDR3 protein into single entries with the most common DNA and genes. The sample table holds 350,000 to 450,000 distinct CDR3 sequences, of which around 28% were seen once. The top ten hold around an eighth of the sample. Sequencing input: PBMCs or a T cell subset sorted from them (not recorded which). The receptor source for this set is an adult woman who had mild COVID-19 (a few samples of this study predate the infection). The sample titles of this study are shuffled in the database, so cell type and time point are left out; the donor was told from shared clones.

This chain connects TRBV10-3 to TRBJ2-3, with a tentative D call TRBD1 (6 bases). CDR1 ENHRY and CDR2 SYGVKD come from the germline V gene. This CDR3 has 15 residues. With 4 bases removed from V and 2 bases from J, the gap between germline ends came to 13 bases. CDR3 protein: CAISVGGASTDTQYF. The DNA of the CDR3 is TGTGCCATCAGTGTAGGGGGAGCCTCCACAGATACGCAGTATTTT.

The chain recombines TRBV12-3 or TRBV12-4 with TRBJ2-2; no clear D. The V end lost 0 bases, the J end lost 2 bases, and 16 bases lay between the germline ends. The CDR3 runs to 18 residues. DNA of the CDR3: TGTGCCAGCAGTTTAGCCTTCATAAAGTGGGGAAACACCGGGGAGCTGTTTTTT. This codes for CASSLAFIKWGNTGELFF.

This clonotype was observed a few times. The rearrangement links TRBV10-3 to TRBJ1-6; tentatively, D is TRBD1 (5 bases). The germline V gene has CDR1 ENHRY and CDR2 SYGVKD. V lost 1 base and J 11 bases, leaving 15 bases between the germline ends. This CDR3 has 15 residues. Here the CDR3 reads CAISEWGEVIPPLHF. The CDR3 DNA sequence: TGTGCCATCAGTGAGTGGGGGGAGGTCATTCCACCCCTCCACTTT.

This clonotype was recorded at least ten times. The chain employs TRBV10-3 and TRBJ2-3, with 7 nucleotides matching TRBD2. The CDR3 runs 13 residues. With V trimmed by 8 bases and J by 4 bases, 6 bases remained unmatched. Germline loops: CDR1 ENHRY, CDR2 SYGVKD. The CDR3: CAIRTSEPDTQYF. Here the CDR3 DNA reads TGTGCCATCCGGACTAGTGAGCCAGATACGCAGTATTTT.

The rearrangement links TRBV6-5 to TRBJ1-2, with 7 nucleotides matching TRBD1. The CDR3 sequence is 18 residues long. The germline V gene encodes CDR1 MNHEY and CDR2 SVGAGI. J lost 0 bases, V lost 11 bases, and 21 bases had no gene match. The CDR3 DNA sequence: TGTGCCTCTACAGGGGCCCCGGGGAGGTTGGTGGCTAACTATGGCTACACCTTC. Protein product: CASTGAPGRLVANYGYTF.

The chain carries TRBV7-6 and TRBJ1-5, with D perhaps matching TRBD1 (5 bases). The CDR3 has 16 residues. V was trimmed by 6 bases and J by 2 bases, leaving 17 bases between them. Germline V gene data show CDR1 as SGHVS and CDR2 as FNYEAQ. CDR3 nucleotide sequence: TGTGCCAGCAGTTCTCACGGACACGGCGGCAATCAGCCCCAGCATTTT. This gives the protein CASSSHGHGGNQPQHF.

The CDR3 DNA reads as TGCAGTGCTAGAGGCCGGACTAGTTTCGCCACCGGGGAGCTGTTTTTT. Protein product: CSARGRTSFATGELFF. This chain joins TRBV20-1 and TRBJ2-2; 7 bases map to TRBD2. This CDR3 contains 16 residues. Per the germline V gene, CDR1 is DFQATT and CDR2 is SNEGSKA (reference sequence). V lost 1 base to trimming and J lost 4 bases; unmatched junction nucleotides: 9.

This clonotype showed up just a few times. The J gene is TRBJ2-5, the V gene TRBV5-1; TRBD1 might be the D (5 bases). Germline assignment: CDR1 SGHRS and CDR2 YFSETQ. The V end lost 1 base, the J end lost 1 base, and 11 bases lay between the germline ends. CDR3 length: 15 amino acids. CDR3: CASSLLDRTQETQYF. The CDR3 nucleotides read TGCGCCAGCAGCTTGCTTGACAGAACCCAAGAGACCCAGTACTTC.

This chain connects TRBV11-3 to TRBJ2-7; D tentatively reads TRBD1 or TRBD2 (5 bases each). Looked up from germline, CDR1 is SGHNT and CDR2 is YENEEA. V was shortened by 2 bases and J by 1 base, with 15 bases between the two germline ends. This CDR3 has 16 residues. This CDR3 reads CASSLWGRGNSYEQYF. The CDR3 DNA is TGTGCCAGCAGCTTATGGGGCCGGGGCAATTCCTACGAGCAGTACTTC. The full variable domain, rest sourced from reference TRBV11-3 and TRBJ2-7, is EAGVVQSPRYKIIEKKQPVAFWCNPISGHNTLYWYLQNLGQGPELLIRYENEEAVDDSQLPKDRFSAERLKGVDSTLKIQPAELGDSAVYLCASSLWGRGNSYEQYFGPGTRLTVT.

This clonotype was found a few times. V usage is TRBV27 and J usage is TRBJ2-1; no clear D. The CDR3 totals 14 residues. Germline V gene sequence: CDR1 MNHEY, CDR2 SMNVEV (reference sequence). Trimming cost V 0 bases and J 9 bases, with 12 bases left between them. The DNA for the CDR3 is TGTGCCAGCAGTTTATCCCGTGGGGTTAGTGAGCAGTTCTTC. This translates into CASSLSRGVSEQFF.

V usage is TRBV27 and J usage is TRBJ2-3, with D hard to call. The CDR3 length is 14 residues. Germline loops: CDR1 MNHEY, CDR2 SMNVEV (reference sequence). The germline V and J ends were trimmed by 3 bases and 8 bases, with 15 bases remaining between them. CDR3 sequence reads: CASSFGVSKGTQYF. The CDR3 bases are TGTGCCAGCAGTTTTGGGGTTTCAAAGGGTACGCAGTATTTT.

This clonotype was counted only a few times. The chain joins TRBV12-3 or TRBV12-4 to TRBJ2-3; no clear D. V was cut by 3 bases and J by 2 bases, with 15 bases left in between. There are 16 residues in the CDR3. The CDR3 bases are TGTGCCAGCAGTTTGGGGTCCCCTGGTTCCACAGATACGCAGTATTTT. Translation gives CASSLGSPGSTDTQYF.

This chain joins TRBV5-1 and TRBJ2-2; either TRBD1 or TRBD2 may supply D (5 bases each). Germline lookup yields CDR1 SGHRS and CDR2 YFSETQ. The CDR3 has 14 amino acids. V shed 3 bases and J shed 9 bases, with 15 bases lying between them. Written as DNA, the CDR3 is TGCGCCAGCAGCTGGGGGTCCGGTTTGCGGGAGCTGTTTTTT. It codes for CASSWGSGLRELFF.

V usage is TRBV18 and J usage is TRBJ2-2; 9 nucleotides agree with TRBD1. This CDR3 contains 16 residues. V dropped 1 base and J dropped 4; count of bases not matched to a gene: 4. CDR1 and CDR2 from the germline V gene are KGHSH and LQKENI. DNA for the CDR3: TGTGCCAGCTCACCACTGGGACAGGGCTCCACCGGGGAGCTGTTTTTT. Translation: CASSPLGQGSTGELFF.

This clonotype was detected a few times. The gene calls are TRBV20-1 and TRBJ2-1; tentatively, D is TRBD1 (5 bases). Germline lookup yields CDR1 DFQATT and CDR2 SNEGSKA (reference sequence). The CDR3 is 14 residues long. Trimming took off 5 bases at V and 8 bases at J, with 19 bases between the two ends. The CDR3 DNA sequence: TGCAGTGCTTACTACCCGGCCAGGGTCGATGAGCAGTTCTTC. This gives the protein CSAYYPARVDEQFF.